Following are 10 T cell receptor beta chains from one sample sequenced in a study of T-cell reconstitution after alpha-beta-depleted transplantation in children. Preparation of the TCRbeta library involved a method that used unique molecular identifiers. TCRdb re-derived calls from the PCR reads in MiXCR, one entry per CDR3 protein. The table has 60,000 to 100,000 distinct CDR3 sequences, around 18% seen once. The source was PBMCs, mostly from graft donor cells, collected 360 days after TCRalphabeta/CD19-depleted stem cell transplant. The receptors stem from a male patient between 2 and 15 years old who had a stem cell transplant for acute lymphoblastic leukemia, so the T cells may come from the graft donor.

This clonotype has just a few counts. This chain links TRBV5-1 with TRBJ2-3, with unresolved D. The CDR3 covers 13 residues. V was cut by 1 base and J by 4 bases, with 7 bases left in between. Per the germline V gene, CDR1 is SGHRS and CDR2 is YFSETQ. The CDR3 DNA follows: TGCGCCAGCAGCTTGTTGTGGTCAGATACGCAGTATTTT. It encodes CASSLLWSDTQYF.

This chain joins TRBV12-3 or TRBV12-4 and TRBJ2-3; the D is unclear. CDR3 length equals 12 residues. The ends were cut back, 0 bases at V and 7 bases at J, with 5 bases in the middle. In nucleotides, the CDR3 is TGTGCCAGCAGTTTAGCATCCTATACGCAGTATTTT. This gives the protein CASSLASYTQYF.

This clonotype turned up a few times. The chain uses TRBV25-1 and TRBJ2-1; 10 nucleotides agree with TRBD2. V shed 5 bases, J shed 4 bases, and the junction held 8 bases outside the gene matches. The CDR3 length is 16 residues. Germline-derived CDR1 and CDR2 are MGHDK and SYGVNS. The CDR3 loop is CASSPLAGEGYNEQFF. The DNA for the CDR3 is TGTGCCAGCAGTCCTCTAGCGGGAGAGGGGTACAATGAGCAGTTCTTC.

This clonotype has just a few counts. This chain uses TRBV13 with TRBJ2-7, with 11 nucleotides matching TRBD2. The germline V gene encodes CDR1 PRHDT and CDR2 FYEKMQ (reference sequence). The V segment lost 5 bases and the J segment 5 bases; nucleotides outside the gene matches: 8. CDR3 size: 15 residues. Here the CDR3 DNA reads TGTGCCAGCAGCAAAACTAGCGGGAGTTGCCACGAGCAGTACTTC. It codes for CASSKTSGSCHEQYF.

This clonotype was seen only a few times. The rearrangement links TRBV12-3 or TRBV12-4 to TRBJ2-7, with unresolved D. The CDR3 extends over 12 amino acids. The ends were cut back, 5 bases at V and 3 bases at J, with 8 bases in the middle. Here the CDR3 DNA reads TGTGCCAGCAGTCTCCGCGACTACGAGCAGTACTTC. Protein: CASSLRDYEQYF.

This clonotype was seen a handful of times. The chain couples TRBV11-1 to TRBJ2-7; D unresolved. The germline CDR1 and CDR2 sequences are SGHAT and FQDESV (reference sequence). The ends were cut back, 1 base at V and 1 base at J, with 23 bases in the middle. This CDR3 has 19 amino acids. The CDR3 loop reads CASSLGIRVAKGASYEQYF. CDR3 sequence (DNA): TGTGCCAGCAGCTTAGGTATTAGGGTAGCCAAGGGCGCTTCCTACGAGCAGTACTTC.

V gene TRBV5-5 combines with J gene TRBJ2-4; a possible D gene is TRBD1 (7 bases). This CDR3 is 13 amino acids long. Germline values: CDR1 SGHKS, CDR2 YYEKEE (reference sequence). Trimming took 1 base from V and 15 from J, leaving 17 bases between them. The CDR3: CASSLLQGGPGYF. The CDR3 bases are TGTGCCAGCAGCTTGCTGCAGGGGGGACCCGGGTACTTC.

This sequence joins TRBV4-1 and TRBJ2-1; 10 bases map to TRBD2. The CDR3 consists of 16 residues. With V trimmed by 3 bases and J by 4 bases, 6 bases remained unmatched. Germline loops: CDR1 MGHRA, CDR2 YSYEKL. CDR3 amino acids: CASSHPLAGLYNEQFF. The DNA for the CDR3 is TGCGCCAGCAGCCATCCACTAGCGGGGCTATACAATGAGCAGTTCTTC.

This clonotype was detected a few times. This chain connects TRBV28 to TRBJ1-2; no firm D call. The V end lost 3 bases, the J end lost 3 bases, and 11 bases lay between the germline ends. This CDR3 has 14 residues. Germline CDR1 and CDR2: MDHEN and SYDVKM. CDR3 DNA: TGTGCCAGCAGTTTTTTTGGCCCTTACTATGGCTACACCTTC. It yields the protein CASSFFGPYYGYTF.

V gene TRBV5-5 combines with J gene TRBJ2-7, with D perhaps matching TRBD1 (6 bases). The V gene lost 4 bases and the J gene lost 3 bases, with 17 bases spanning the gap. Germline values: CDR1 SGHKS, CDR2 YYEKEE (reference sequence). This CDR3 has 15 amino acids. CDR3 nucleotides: TGTGCCAGCAGCCCAGTTAGGACAGCGTTCTACGAGCAGTACTTC. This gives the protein CASSPVRTAFYEQYF.